This T cell receptor (beta chain) was sequenced for a study of CD8+ T cells in alopecia areata. About the research overall: The study gave treated patients oral tofacitinib at 5 to 10 mg twice daily. A 6-month off-drug phase came after tofacitinib, which had lasted 6 to 18 months.

Extraction and reverse transcription of RNA yielded cDNA as the sequencing template. Measured with immunoSEQ multiplex PCR; TCRdb has only the in-frame clones, and not every one. The sample records some 190,000 clones, around 51% being singletons. Germline CDR1 is SGHDT and CDR2 is YYEEEE. The CDR3 consists of 13 residues. Trimming took off 1 base at V and 7 bases at J, with 8 bases between the two ends. The treatment here: oral pan-JAK inhibitor, 5-10 mg twice daily. On this clone: Antigen: not known.

Notes on the study in general: Especially in alopecia totalis/universalis, lesional scalp showed greater clonality than normal scalp did. Within the top 100, expanded CD8+ clones significantly decreased with tofacitinib, as did scalp clonality.

The rearrangement links TRBV5-6 to TRBJ2-2; D ambiguous. The sequence was obtained from a human donor with alopecia areata. The sample was CD8+ T cells sorted from blood, taken at roughly week 53, from a patient treated with tofacitinib. The CDR3 sequence is CASSLWAGGELFF. The CDR3 nucleotides are TGTGCCAGCAGCTTGTGGGCCGGCGGGGAGCTGTTTTTT.